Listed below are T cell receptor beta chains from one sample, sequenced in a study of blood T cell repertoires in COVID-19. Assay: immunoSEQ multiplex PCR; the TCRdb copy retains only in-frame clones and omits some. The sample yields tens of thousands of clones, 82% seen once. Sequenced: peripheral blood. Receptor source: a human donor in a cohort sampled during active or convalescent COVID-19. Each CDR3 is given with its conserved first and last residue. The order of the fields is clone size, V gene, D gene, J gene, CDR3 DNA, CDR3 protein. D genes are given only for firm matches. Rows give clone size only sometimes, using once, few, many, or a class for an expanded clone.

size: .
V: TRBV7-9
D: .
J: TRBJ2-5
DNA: TGTGCCAGCACCCCGTCGGGTAGTAGCCAAGAGACCCAGTACTTC
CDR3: CASTPSGSSQETQYF

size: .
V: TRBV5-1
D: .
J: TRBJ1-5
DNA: TGCGCCAGCAGCTTGGGAGAGGGAACAAGCAATCAGCCCCAGCATTTT
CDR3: CASSLGEGTSNQPQHF

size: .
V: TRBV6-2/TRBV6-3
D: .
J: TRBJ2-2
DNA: TGTGCCAGCAGTTGGGACTGGAACACCGGGGAGCTGTTTTTT
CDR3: CASSWDWNTGELFF

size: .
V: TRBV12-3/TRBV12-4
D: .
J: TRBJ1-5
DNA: TGTGCCAGTCGCCAGGCAGGACCGGGACCCCAGCATTTT
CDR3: CASRQAGPGPQHF

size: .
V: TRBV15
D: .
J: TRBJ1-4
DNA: TGTGCCACCAGCAGAGTTGGGAGTCCAACTAATGAAAAACTGTTTTTT
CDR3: CATSRVGSPTNEKLFF

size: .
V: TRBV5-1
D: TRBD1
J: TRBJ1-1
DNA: TGCGCCAGCAGCCCCGGGGGACAGGGAGCAACTGAAGCTTTCTTT
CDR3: CASSPGGQGATEAFF

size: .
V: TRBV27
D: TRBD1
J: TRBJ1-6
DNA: TGTGCCAGCAGTTTAATACAGGGGGCTGGTTCACCCCTCCACTTT
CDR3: CASSLIQGAGSPLHF

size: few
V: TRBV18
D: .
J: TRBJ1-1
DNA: TGTGCCAGCTCCCAGGATTTATATGAAGCTTTCTTT
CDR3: CASSQDLYEAFF

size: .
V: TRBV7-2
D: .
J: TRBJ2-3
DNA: TGTGCCAGCAGCTCAATACACAGCACAGATACGCAGTATTTT
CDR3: CASSSIHSTDTQYF

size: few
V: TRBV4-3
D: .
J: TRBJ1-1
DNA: TGCGCCAGCAGCCAGGGATCCGGGGGTACTGAAGCTTTCTTT
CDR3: CASSQGSGGTEAFF

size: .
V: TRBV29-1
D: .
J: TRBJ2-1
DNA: TGCAGCGTAAGGGCGCAGAGGGAAGATGAGCAGTTCTTC
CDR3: CSVRAQREDEQFF

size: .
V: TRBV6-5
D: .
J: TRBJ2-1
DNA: TGTGCCAGCAGTTCCGGGGAATACAATGAGCAGTTCTTC
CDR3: CASSSGEYNEQFF

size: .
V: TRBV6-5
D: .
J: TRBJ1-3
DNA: TGTGCCAGCGGGAGAACTGGAAACACCATATATTTT
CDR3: CASGRTGNTIYF

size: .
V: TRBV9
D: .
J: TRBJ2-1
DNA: TGTGCCAGCAGCGTATATGGGGGGGCTAACTACAATGAGCAGTTCTTC
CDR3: CASSVYGGANYNEQFF

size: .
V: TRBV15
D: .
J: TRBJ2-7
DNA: TGTGCCACCAGCAGGAGGTCAGGGGCCACTACAACCTACGAGCAGTACTTC
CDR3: CATSRRSGATTTYEQYF

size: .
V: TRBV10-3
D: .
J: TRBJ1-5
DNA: TGTGCCATCAGTGAGGTTCGCGTGGGACAAGTGGTTCAGCCCCAGCATTTT
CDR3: CAISEVRVGQVVQPQHF

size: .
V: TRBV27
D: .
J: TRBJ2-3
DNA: TGTGCCAGCAGTTTATTTGTCAGGGGCACACATACGCAGTATTTT
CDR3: CASSLFVRGTHTQYF

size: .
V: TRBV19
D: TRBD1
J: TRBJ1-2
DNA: TGTGCCAGTAGTGGGACAGGGGGCAACTATGGCTACACCTTC
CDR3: CASSGTGGNYGYTF

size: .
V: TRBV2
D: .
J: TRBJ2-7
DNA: TGTGCCAGCATTCGTAATCACAACGAGCAGTACTTC
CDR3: CASIRNHNEQYF

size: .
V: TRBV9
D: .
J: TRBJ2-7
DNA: TGTGCCAGCAGCCCCCGGACAGAAAGAGGGGCCTACTACGAGCAGTACTTC
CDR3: CASSPRTERGAYYEQYF